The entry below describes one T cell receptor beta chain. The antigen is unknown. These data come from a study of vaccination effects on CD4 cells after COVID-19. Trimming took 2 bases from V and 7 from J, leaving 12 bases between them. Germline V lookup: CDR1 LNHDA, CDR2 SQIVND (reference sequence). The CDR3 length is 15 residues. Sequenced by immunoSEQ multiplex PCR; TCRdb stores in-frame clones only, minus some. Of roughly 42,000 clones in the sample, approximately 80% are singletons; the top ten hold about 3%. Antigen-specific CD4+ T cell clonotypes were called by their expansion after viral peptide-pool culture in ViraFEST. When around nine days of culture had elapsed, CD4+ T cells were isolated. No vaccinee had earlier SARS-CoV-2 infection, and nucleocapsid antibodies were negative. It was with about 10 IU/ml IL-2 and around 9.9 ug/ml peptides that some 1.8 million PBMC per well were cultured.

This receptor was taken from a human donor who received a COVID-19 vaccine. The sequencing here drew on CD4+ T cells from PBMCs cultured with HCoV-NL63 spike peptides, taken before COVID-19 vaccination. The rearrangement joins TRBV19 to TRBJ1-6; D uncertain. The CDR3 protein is CASSIPLNTNSPLHF. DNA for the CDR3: TGTGCCAGTAGTATACCACTGAATACGAATTCACCCCTCCACTTT.